These T cell receptor beta chains were read from a single sample in a study of T cell responses to AZD1222 COVID-19 vaccine. Repertoires were generated with immunoSEQ multiplex PCR, while TCRdb's copy carries only in-frame clones and drops some. The sample has about 130,000 clones; around nine tenths are singletons. Sequenced here: peripheral blood, sampled 28 days after the second AZD1222 dose. Source of these receptors: an adult who received the AZD1222 COVID-19 vaccine. Each CDR3 is given with its conserved first and last residue. The D gene is left open where the match is weak.

j_call d_call v_call cdr3_nt cdr3_aa
TRBJ1-5 - TRBV6-2/TRBV6-3 TGTGCCAGCAGTTCCCGGCAGGGGAGCAATCAGCCCCAGCATTTT CASSSRQGSNQPQHF
TRBJ1-1 - TRBV18 TGTGCCAGCTCACCAAGGAGGGTCGAGGGTGAAGCTTTCTTT CASSPRRVEGEAFF
TRBJ2-7 - TRBV11-2 TGTGCCAGCAGCTTAGGAGAGGGGGGGGTTAGCTTC CASSLGEGGVSF
TRBJ1-2 - TRBV4-3 TGCGCCAGCAGCCAAGATGAGGCCGGCTACACCTTC CASSQDEAGYTF
TRBJ1-3 - TRBV3-1/TRBV3-2 TGTGCCAGCAGCCAGGGGTCTGGAAACACCATATATTTT CASSQGSGNTIYF
TRBJ2-1 - TRBV7-3 TGTGCCAGCAGCTTAACGGGGGTAGCGGAGGAGGGTGAGCAGTTCTTC CASSLTGVAEEGEQFF
TRBJ2-7 TRBD2 TRBV15 TGTGCCACCAGCAGAGCGGGACTAGCGGGAACGGGGGGCCTCTACGAGCAGTACTTC CATSRAGLAGTGGLYEQYF
TRBJ1-6 - TRBV3-1/TRBV3-2 TGTGCCAGCAGCCAACCTACAGCCAACTATAATTCACCCCTCCACTTT CASSQPTANYNSPLHF
TRBJ1-5 TRBD1 TRBV24-1 TGTGCCACCCGCCCGGCGGGACAGGGGGATCAGCCCCAACATTTT CATRPAGQGDQPQHF
TRBJ2-3 - TRBV6-5 TGTGCCGGGCAGGGTACGACTACGCAGTATTTT CAGQGTTTQYF
TRBJ1-5 - TRBV4-3 TGCGCCAGCAGCCAACCGACCCGTGGCAGGGTGGATCAGCCCCAGCATTTT CASSQPTRGRVDQPQHF
TRBJ2-1 TRBD2 TRBV28 TGTGCCAGCAGCATCGAATCCCCGGGCGGGAGGACCTACAATGAGCAGTTCTTC CASSIESPGGRTYNEQFF
TRBJ2-5 - TRBV7-2 TGTGCCAGCAGGCCACAGGGATCAGAGACCCAGTACTTC CASRPQGSETQYF
TRBJ1-1 - TRBV6-2/TRBV6-3 TGTGCCAGCAGCCAGGAGGCCTGGGTCACTGAAGCTTTCTTT CASSQEAWVTEAFF
TRBJ1-1 - TRBV2 TGTGCCAGCAGGGCTGGAGGGCCGGGTACTGAAGCTTTCTTT CASRAGGPGTEAFF
TRBJ1-2 TRBD1 TRBV27 TGTGCCAGCAGTCCCTCGACAGGGTGGGACTATGGCTACACCTTC CASSPSTGWDYGYTF
TRBJ2-3 - TRBV11-3 TGTGCCAGCAGCCCCTCACCAGTTCCTGATACGCAGTATTTT CASSPSPVPDTQYF